These T cell receptor beta chains were read from a single sample in a study of T cells after posttransplantation cyclophosphamide. TCRdb's copy holds only in-frame clones and misses some; the assay was immunoSEQ multiplex PCR. The sample lists more than 30,000 clones, about 90% seen once, with less than 0.25% in the top ten. Sequenced: naive CD4+ T cells sorted from PBMCs. These receptors all come from a woman aged 60-70 years in good health, CMV-negative, and a related stem cell transplant donor. CDR3s include the opening cysteine and the closing phenylalanine or tryptophan. A D gene is named only where the DNA matches it firmly. Clone size is shown for a subset of rows, as once, few, many or a class of expanded clone.

>TRBJ2-5|TRBD2|TRBV11-2|.
TGTGCCAGCACACGGGGGGAGTTGGAGACCCAGTACTTC
CASTRGELETQYF
>TRBJ1-2|.|TRBV5-6|.
TGTGCCAGCAGCTTGGAATTCGACAGCTATGGCTACACCTTC
CASSLEFDSYGYTF
>TRBJ2-1|TRBD2|TRBV7-2|.
TGTGCCAGCAGCTCGACTAGCGTGAGGTCTATTGAGCAGTTCTTC
CASSSTSVRSIEQFF
>TRBJ2-2|.|TRBV29-1|once
TGCAGCGTTGAAGAACAAAGGAGTTACACCGGGGAGCTGTTTTTT
CSVEEQRSYTGELFF
>TRBJ1-5|TRBD1|TRBV27|.
TGTGCCAGCAGTTTAGGGCAGGGGGCAAGAAATCAGCCCCAGCATTTT
CASSLGQGARNQPQHF
>TRBJ1-1|.|TRBV7-9|once
TGTGCCAGCAGCCCGCTCTTGAGGTTAGCCACTGAAGCTTTCTTT
CASSPLLRLATEAFF
>TRBJ2-7|TRBD2|TRBV5-5|.
TGTGCCAGCAGCCCCGGACTAGCGGAATTCTCCTACGAGCAGTACTTC
CASSPGLAEFSYEQYF
>TRBJ2-7|.|TRBV5-6|.
TGTGCCAGCAGCTCACTACTGGCGGGGTTCTCCTACGAGCAGTACTTC
CASSSLLAGFSYEQYF
>TRBJ1-1|.|TRBV15|.
TGTGCCACCAGCCGCAAAAAAACGGCAGGCTCCATGAACACTGAAGCTTTCTTT
CATSRKKTAGSMNTEAFF
>TRBJ1-4|.|TRBV18|.
TGTGCCAGCTCACCCGTGGGGGCTGCAACTAATGAAAAACTGTTTTTT
CASSPVGAATNEKLFF
>TRBJ1-5|.|TRBV7-3|.
TGTGCCAGCAGCCTAAAGGACACAATTTCCCCTAGCAATCAGCCCCAGCATTTT
CASSLKDTISPSNQPQHF
>TRBJ1-5|.|TRBV28|.
TGTGCCATCCTAACAGGAGAGGGCAATCAGCCCCAGCATTTT
CAILTGEGNQPQHF
>TRBJ1-2|TRBD1|TRBV10-3|.
TGTGCCACCACCGGCAGGGGGGACTATGGCTACACCTTC
CATTGRGDYGYTF
>TRBJ1-5|TRBD1|TRBV7-2|.
TGTGCCAGCAGCTTAAGTGGGACAGGGGGCCGACAGCCCCAGCATTTT
CASSLSGTGGRQPQHF
>TRBJ1-6|.|TRBV5-8|.
TGTGCCAGCAGCTTGCTTGCGGGCAGTAATTCACCCCTCCACTTT
CASSLLAGSNSPLHF
>TRBJ1-4|TRBD1|TRBV5-1|few
TGCGCCAGCAGCTCGGGACAGGGAAACGAAAAACTGTTTTTT
CASSSGQGNEKLFF
>TRBJ2-6|TRBD1|TRBV5-1|.
TGCGCCAGTAACACAGGGGGGTTTGGGGCCAACGTCCTGACTTTC
CASNTGGFGANVLTF
>TRBJ2-2|.|TRBV2|few
TGTGCCAGCCGTAGAGGACAGTCGAACACCGGGGAGCTGTTTTTT
CASRRGQSNTGELFF
>TRBJ2-1|.|TRBV6-1|.
TGTGCCAGCAGTGAAGATATGACTAGGTATGAGCAGTTCTTC
CASSEDMTRYEQFF
>TRBJ2-7|.|TRBV28|.
TGTGCCACCGCATTACAATCCTACGAGCAGTACTTC
CATALQSYEQYF
>TRBJ1-1|.|TRBV29-1|.
TGCAGCGCACTCAGACAGGCCGGGGTCACTGAAGCTTTCTTT
CSALRQAGVTEAFF
>TRBJ1-5|.|TRBV4-1|.
TGCGCCAGCAGCCAAGAACGGGGAAGTCAGCCCCAGCATTTT
CASSQERGSQPQHF
>TRBJ1-2|TRBD1|TRBV25-1|once
TGTGCCAGCAGTGAGAGACAGGGGATGGGCTACACCTTC
CASSERQGMGYTF
>TRBJ2-3|TRBD2|TRBV9|.
TGTGCCAGCAGCCCCACTAGCGGGGCTTTCACAGATACGCAGTATTTT
CASSPTSGAFTDTQYF
>TRBJ2-2|.|TRBV5-6|.
TGTGCCAGCAGCTCCTCCGGGACAATGAACACCGGGGAGCTGTTTTTT
CASSSSGTMNTGELFF
>TRBJ2-1|.|TRBV5-1|.
TGCGCCAGCAGCTCTATCTTCTCCCCAACCCGCCCTACTTACAATGAGCAGTTCTTC
CASSSIFSPTRPTYNEQFF
>TRBJ2-3|TRBD2|TRBV6-4|.
TGTGCCAGCAGCGAGAGCGGGAGGGCCCAGGCAGATACGCAGTATTTT
CASSESGRAQADTQYF
>TRBJ2-7|TRBD2|TRBV6-5|.
TGTGCCAGCAGTTACTCCGGCGGGGGGATTTACGAGCAGTACTTC
CASSYSGGGIYEQYF
>TRBJ2-1|TRBD1|TRBV11-2|.
TGTGCCAGCACCCCAGGGACAGGGGTTTACAATGAGCAGTTCTTC
CASTPGTGVYNEQFF
>TRBJ1-4|.|TRBV9|.
TGTGCCAGCAGCCCCCGGGGTGGAAATGAAAAACTGTTTTTT
CASSPRGGNEKLFF
>TRBJ1-4|.|TRBV6-5|.
TGTGCCAGCAGCCGACAGTTCATTAAGAATGAAAAACTGTTTTTT
CASSRQFIKNEKLFF
>TRBJ1-5|TRBD1|TRBV28|.
TGTGCCAGCAGTTCCGGAACAGGGGATAGCAATCAGCCCCAGCATTTT
CASSSGTGDSNQPQHF
>TRBJ1-5|.|TRBV18|.
TGTGCCAGCTCACCGGGGAGACAGGGCAATCAGCCCCAGCATTTT
CASSPGRQGNQPQHF
>TRBJ2-3|.|TRBV5-1|.
TGCGCCAGCAGCTTGGGAATTGGGGGGACAGATACGCAGTATTTT
CASSLGIGGTDTQYF
>TRBJ2-1|TRBD2|TRBV15|.
TGTGCCACCAGCAAGGGACTAGCGGGGAATGAGCAGTTCTTC
CATSKGLAGNEQFF
>TRBJ2-1|.|TRBV5-8|once
TGTGCCAGCAGCTTCGGCAGGGGGAGGAATGAGCAGTTCTTC
CASSFGRGRNEQFF
>TRBJ1-6|.|TRBV4-3|.
TGCGCCAGCAGCCAAGATACAGGTCCCCTCTCGGATTCACCCCTCCACTTT
CASSQDTGPLSDSPLHF
>TRBJ2-3|TRBD1|TRBV5-4|once
TGTGCCAGCAGCTTGGAGGGGACAGGGTCAGATACGCAGTATTTT
CASSLEGTGSDTQYF
>TRBJ2-5|.|TRBV7-9|.
TGTGCCAGCAGCTTAGGGCATCAAGAGACCCAGTACTTC
CASSLGHQETQYF
>TRBJ2-1|TRBD2|TRBV5-6|few
TGTGCCAGCAGCCCTAGGACTAGCGGGAGTACTGGTGAGCAGTTCTTC
CASSPRTSGSTGEQFF
>TRBJ2-7|TRBD1|TRBV6-1|few
TGTGCCGTAGGACAGGGGGGAGACGAGCAGTACTTC
CAVGQGGDEQYF
>TRBJ2-7|.|TRBV5-1|.
TGCGCCAGCAGCTTGGCCCCGACAGAGAGCTCCTACGAGCAGTACTTC
CASSLAPTESSYEQYF
>TRBJ2-7|TRBD2|TRBV7-9|.
TGTGCCAGCAGCCTATCTAGCGGGGGAGTCTACGAGCAGTACTTC
CASSLSSGGVYEQYF
>TRBJ1-2|.|TRBV4-1|.
TGCGCAAGGAGGGGGAGCGGGGAGAACTATGGCTACACCTTC
CARRGSGENYGYTF
>TRBJ2-5|TRBD1|TRBV25-1|.
TGTGCCAGCAGTGGGCCGACAGGGGGCTGGGAGACCCAGTACTTC
CASSGPTGGWETQYF
>TRBJ1-2|TRBD1|TRBV28|.
TGTGCCAGCAGTCTAGGGACAGGGCGGTTTTACACCTTC
CASSLGTGRFYTF
>TRBJ2-1|TRBD2|TRBV2|.
TGTGCCAGCCGGGACTACGATGAGCAGTTCTTC
CASRDYDEQFF
>TRBJ1-5|TRBD1|TRBV6-4|once
TGTGCCAGCAGTGACTCGACGGGACAGAAAAATCAGCCCCAGCATTTT
CASSDSTGQKNQPQHF
>TRBJ2-7|.|TRBV7-2|.
TGTGCCAGCAGCGCGACTAGGCACGAGCAGTACTTC
CASSATRHEQYF
>TRBJ2-7|.|TRBV21-1|once
TGTGCCAGCAGCAAAAAATTCCTTCGGGAACAGGGGACTTCTTCTTACGAGCAGTACTTC
CASSKKFLREQGTSSYEQYF
>TRBJ1-3|TRBD1|TRBV5-1|.
TGCGCCAGCAGCCGGGGAAACACAGGGGTAGACACCATATATTTT
CASSRGNTGVDTIYF
>TRBJ2-3|.|TRBV5-1|.
TGCGCCAGCAGCTTCCCTAGCACAGATACGCAGTATTTT
CASSFPSTDTQYF
>TRBJ1-1|TRBD1|TRBV25-1|.
TGTGCCAGCAGTTCCAGGGGGCTCGAAGCTTTCTTT
CASSSRGLEAFF